This T cell receptor beta chain appears in the sequencing data of a study of T cell repertoires in ileal Crohn's disease. The CDR3 is made up of 15 amino acids. Losses at the gene ends were 4 bases for V and 3 bases for J; bases not matched to a gene: 9. Germline CDR1 reads SGHTA; CDR2 reads FQGNSA. The time point was: neoterminal ileum biopsy at postoperative endoscopy, about 6 months after surgery. Profiling relied on immunoSEQ multiplex PCR, and the TCRdb table lists in-frame clones only, not all of them. The sample carries over 3,500 clones, over 60% recorded once. The sequence was obtained from an adult with Crohn's disease. The chain recombines TRBV7-2 with TRBJ2-7; TRBD1 matches at 7 bases. The sequencing input was ileal tissue. The chain's CDR3 is CASSSQGERFYEQYF. In DNA, the CDR3 is TGTGCCAGCAGCTCCCAGGGGGAGCGATTCTACGAGCAGTACTTC.